One and the same sample provided the 8 T cell receptor beta chains below, sequenced in a study of Ad26.COV2.S vaccination and SARS-CoV-2 variants. Sequencing used immunoSEQ multiplex PCR; TCRdb keeps in-frame clones, though not all of them. This sample has hundreds of thousands of clones, with around 90% found just once. Treatment reported: around 19 received Ad26.COV2.S at low or high dose, single or two shots; about 5 received placebo; per-sample allocation not given. The study sampled participants on day 63 after the first vaccine or placebo injection. The sequenced sample was peripheral blood, obtained in a trial of Ad26.COV2.S vaccine versus placebo. The source of these receptors is a person between 18 and 60 years old who received the Ad26.COV2.S COVID-19 vaccine or a placebo.

The chain has TRBV30 and TRBJ2-1, with a possible D match to TRBD1 (5 bases). Germline CDR1 reads GTSNPN; CDR2 reads SVGIG (reference sequence). The CDR3 runs to 13 residues. V gave up 4 bases and J gave up 7 bases, with 14 bases separating them. The DNA for the CDR3 is TGTGCCTGGACAGGGTCTGGATTGAATGAGCAGTTCTTC. This sequence encodes CAWTGSGLNEQFF.

The genes are TRBV4-2 and TRBJ2-1; D might be TRBD1 (6 bases). The germline gives CDR1 LGHNA, CDR2 YNFKEQ. The V end was cut by 0 bases, the J end by 9 bases, with 15 bases between. CDR3 length: 15 residues. DNA for the CDR3: TGTGCCAGCAGCCAAGATCAAGGGGGTGGGGTTGAGCAGTTCTTC. Protein sequence: CASSQDQGGGVEQFF.

This clone is a singleton in its sample. V is TRBV11-1 and J is TRBJ2-7; D perhaps matches TRBD1 (5 bases). Germline values: CDR1 SGHAT, CDR2 FQDESV (reference sequence). The CDR3 extends over 14 amino acids. V was trimmed by 5 bases and J by 3 bases, leaving 14 bases between them. DNA for the CDR3: TGTGCCAGCAGCCGAGGTCGACAGAGCTACGAGCAGTACTTC. Translated, it gives CASSRGRQSYEQYF.

This rearrangement joins TRBV5-4 to TRBJ2-7; D uncertain. The CDR3 has 14 amino acids. Trimming removed 0 bases at V and 7 bases at J, with 14 bases between. Germline V lookup: CDR1 SGHNT, CDR2 YYREEE (reference sequence). CDR3 region: CASSLDSPVGEQYF. CDR3 nucleotides: TGTGCCAGCAGCTTGGACAGCCCGGTTGGGGAGCAGTACTTC.

The chain carries TRBV7-7 and TRBJ2-5; D call uncertain. Germline CDR1 and CDR2: SSHAT and FNYEAQ (reference sequence). The CDR3 totals 15 residues. V shed 3 bases and J shed 4 bases, with 15 bases lying between them. CDR3 nucleotides: TGTGCCAGCAGCTTCGGTTCCGGGCAAGGAGAGACCCAGTACTTC. Translated: CASSFGSGQGETQYF.

The chain links TRBV30 to TRBJ1-4; D ambiguous. This CDR3 comprises 14 residues. Trimming pared 1 base from V and 7 bases from J, leaving 13 bases between. Germline V gene lookup returns CDR1 GTSNPN and CDR2 SVGIG (reference sequence). The CDR3 loop reads CAWSAGNVAEKLFF. For the CDR3, the DNA is TGTGCCTGGAGTGCTGGGAACGTCGCTGAAAAACTGTTTTTT.

V usage is TRBV6-1 and J usage is TRBJ2-4, with 7 bases matching TRBD2. Trimming took 0 bases from V and 9 from J; bases not matched to a gene: 2. The germline gives CDR1 MNHNS, CDR2 SASEGT. The CDR3 extends over 13 amino acids. CDR3 in DNA: TGTGCCAGCAGTGAAGCGCGGGGGACCATTCAGTACTTC. This codes for CASSEARGTIQYF.

This clone was seen more than once but under ten times. The chain combines TRBV30 with TRBJ2-7; D perhaps matches TRBD1 (5 bases). The length of the CDR3 is 11 residues. V gave up 1 base and J gave up 6 bases, with 7 bases separating them. CDR1 GTSNPN and CDR2 SVGIG come from the germline V gene (reference sequence). The CDR3 is CAWSDTGEQYF. The CDR3 bases are TGTGCCTGGAGTGACACAGGCGAGCAGTACTTC.